These 31 T cell receptor beta chains were all obtained from the same sample, sequenced in a study of blood T cell repertoires in COVID-19. Assay used: immunoSEQ multiplex PCR; TCRdb lists only in-frame clones, some missing. Here the sample spans around 270,000 clones, about four fifths being singletons. Material for sequencing was peripheral blood. The receptors derive from a woman in her 40s who had recovered from COVID-19.

The chain has TRBV5-4 and TRBJ2-1, with 7 bases fitting TRBD1. This CDR3 comprises 15 residues. The ends lost 0 bases at V and 5 bases at J; junction bases unmatched: 5. Germline CDR1 and CDR2: SGHNT and YYREEE (reference sequence). CDR3 in amino acids: CASSLVSGTDNEQFF. The CDR3 DNA is TGTGCCAGCAGCTTGGTCTCCGGGACAGACAATGAGCAGTTCTTC.

The rearrangement links TRBV29-1 to TRBJ1-2; D is uncertain. CDR1 is SQVTM, CDR2 ANQGSEA, per germline. The germline V and J ends were trimmed by 0 bases and 6 bases, with 2 bases remaining between them. The length of the CDR3 is 10 residues. CDR3 loop: CSVEDNGYTF. As DNA, the CDR3 is TGCAGCGTTGAAGACAATGGCTACACCTTC.

The chain combines TRBV25-1 with TRBJ1-2; a weak D match, TRBD1 (5 bases). There are 11 residues in the CDR3. V lost 4 bases to trimming and J lost 6 bases, with 6 bases between them. Germline CDR1 MGHDK, CDR2 SYGVNS. The CDR3 spells CASSGGDGYTF. CDR3 sequence (DNA): TGTGCCAGCAGTGGGGGGGATGGCTACACCTTC.

The CDR3 spells CASRWDRWNTGELFF. CDR3 DNA: TGTGCCAGCAGATGGGACAGGTGGAACACCGGGGAGCTGTTTTTT. The rearrangement uses TRBV28 and TRBJ2-2; 8 nucleotides line up with TRBD1. The CDR3 loop spans 15 amino acids. Germline lookup yields CDR1 MDHEN and CDR2 SYDVKM. V shed 6 bases and J 1 base; nucleotides not matched to a gene: 4.

This clone is a singleton in its sample. The chain links TRBV6-6 to TRBJ1-2; 7 bases map to TRBD1. Germline CDR1 and CDR2: MNHNY and SVGAGI (reference sequence). V lost 5 bases to trimming and J lost 1 base; unmatched junction nucleotides: 1. The CDR3 is 13 residues long. The CDR3 reads CASSRQGNYGYTF. The CDR3 DNA reads TGTGCCAGCAGTCGACAGGGTAACTATGGCTACACCTTC.

The CDR3 region is CASSMRENEQFF. As DNA, the CDR3 is TGTGCCAGCAGCATGAGGGAAAATGAGCAGTTCTTC. The gene calls are TRBV7-2 and TRBJ2-1; D is possibly TRBD2 (5 bases). V was clipped by 5 bases and J by 7 bases, with 9 bases between them. This CDR3 is built from 12 residues. CDR1 SGHTA and CDR2 FQGNSA come from the germline V gene.

This clone showed up just once. The same CDR3 can be traced to other DNA sequences in this sample. The chain combines TRBV28 with TRBJ1-6; TRBD1 agrees at 9 bases. This CDR3 region has 14 residues. The germline V gene encodes CDR1 MDHEN and CDR2 SYDVKM. V shed 6 bases, J shed 9 bases, and the junction held 6 bases outside the gene matches. The CDR3 loop is CASSPGQGRSPLHF. CDR3 nucleotides: TGTGCCAGCAGCCCAGGACAGGGGCGTTCACCCCTCCACTTT.

The V and J genes are TRBV7-9 and TRBJ1-1; 7 positions match TRBD1. J was trimmed by 4 bases and V by 2 bases; bases with no gene match: 4. Germline lookup yields CDR1 SEHNR and CDR2 FQNEAQ (reference sequence). This CDR3 is built from 14 residues. CDR3 coding DNA: TGTGCCAGCAGCTTACTCGGGACAGCCACTGAAGCTTTCTTT. This translates into CASSLLGTATEAFF.

In DNA form, the CDR3 reads TGTGCCAGCAGGAGACAGGGATCCCAAGAGACCCAGTACTTC. Translated, it gives CASRRQGSQETQYF. This rearrangement joins TRBV7-9 to TRBJ2-5, with TRBD1 identical over 7 bases. The V gene's germline CDR1 is SEHNR and CDR2 FQNEAQ (reference sequence). The CDR3 extends over 14 amino acids. V was pared by 6 bases and J by 1 base, with 5 bases of the junction left unmatched.

The chain employs TRBV7-3 and TRBJ2-4; the D gene is possibly TRBD1 (6 bases). The CDR3 covers 14 residues. Trimming removed 5 bases from V and 8 bases from J, with 16 bases in between. Germline assignment: CDR1 SGHTA and CDR2 FQGTGA. CDR3 coding DNA: TGTGCCAGCAGCAGACAACCTTCAGGGGACATTCAGTACTTC. This encodes CASSRQPSGDIQYF.

The chain employs TRBV5-1 and TRBJ2-1; weak D call: TRBD1 (5 bases). The CDR3 runs to 13 residues. The germline V gene has CDR1 SGHRS and CDR2 YFSETQ. The V gene lost 0 bases and the J gene lost 6 bases, with 7 bases spanning the gap. The CDR3, as DNA: TGCGCCAGCAGCTTGGACAGGCCCAATGAGCAGTTCTTC. This codes for CASSLDRPNEQFF.

V gene TRBV24-1 combines with J gene TRBJ2-5, with D uncertain. This CDR3 is 13 amino acids long. In germline, CDR1 is KGHDR, CDR2 SFDVKD. V was clipped by 3 bases and J by 1 base, with 5 bases between them. CDR3 protein: CATSDPPQETQYF. The CDR3 DNA follows: TGTGCCACCAGTGATCCTCCCCAAGAGACCCAGTACTTC.

The J gene is TRBJ1-1, the V gene TRBV2; TRBD1 matches at 7 bases. The CDR3 is 14 residues long. The V gene end was trimmed by 6 bases and the J gene end by 1 base; junction bases not matched to a gene: 5. Looked up from germline, CDR1 is SNHLY and CDR2 is FYNNEI. The CDR3 reads CASRGQTANTEAFF. The CDR3 DNA reads as TGTGCCAGCAGGGGACAGACAGCGAACACTGAAGCTTTCTTT. The whole variable domain, remainder taken from reference TRBV2 and TRBJ1-1, is EPEVTQTPSHQVTQMGQEVILRCVPISNHLYFYWYRQILGQKVEFLVSFYNNEISEKSEIFDDQFSVERPDGSNFTLKIRSTKLEDSAMYFCASRGQTANTEAFFGQGTRLTVV.

The chain combines TRBV2 with TRBJ1-2; 8 bases align to TRBD1. The germline gives CDR1 SNHLY, CDR2 FYNNEI. This CDR3 contains 14 residues. V was clipped by 4 bases and J by 4 bases; unmatched bases: 5. CDR3 amino acids: CASSANGQGYGYTF. In DNA, the CDR3 is TGTGCCAGCAGTGCTAACGGACAGGGCTATGGCTACACCTTC.

This clone appeared once. Its ends do not fully match the called genes, so a read error is possible. The chain uses TRBV7-6 and TRBJ1-1; D not resolved. CDR3 size: 15 residues. Germline V lookup: CDR1 SGHVS, CDR2 FNYEAQ. Written as DNA, the CDR3 is TGTGCCAGCAGCCAATCAAAATTTACCCACACGGAAGCTTTCTTT. Protein: CASSQSKFTHTEAFF.

This sequence joins TRBV2 and TRBJ1-6, with 9 bases fitting TRBD1. The CDR3 has 15 amino acids. The V segment lost 6 bases and the J segment 6 bases; nucleotides outside the gene matches: 6. Germline V CDR1 and CDR2: SNHLY, FYNNEI. Written as DNA, the CDR3 is TGTGCCAGCAGCACAACAGGGGGCGGTAATTCACCCCTCCACTTT. It codes for CASSTTGGGNSPLHF.

The V call is TRBV5-4, the J call TRBJ1-3; the match to TRBD1 covers 11 bases. The CDR3 consists of 16 residues. Trimming removed 4 bases from V and 1 base from J; junction bases left unmatched: 4. Germline V gives CDR1 SGHNT, CDR2 YYREEE (reference sequence). The CDR3 region is CASSRGTGGSGNTIYF. DNA for the CDR3: TGTGCCAGCAGCCGAGGGACAGGGGGTTCTGGAAACACCATATATTTT.

This clone was recorded once. The V gene is TRBV6-6, the J gene TRBJ2-5; 11 bases are a match to TRBD2. Germline lookup yields CDR1 MNHNY and CDR2 SVGAGI (reference sequence). This CDR3 is 20 amino acids long. Trimming took 5 bases from V and 4 from J; bases not matched to a gene: 21. CDR3 residues: CASSRRSGAKIAGGRETQYF. CDR3 nucleotides: TGTGCCAGCAGTCGACGATCAGGGGCGAAAATAGCGGGGGGGCGAGAGACCCAGTACTTC.

The genes are TRBV19 and TRBJ1-3, with TRBD1 matching 7 bases. The germline CDR1 and CDR2 sequences are LNHDA and SQIVND (reference sequence). Trimming at V came to 10 bases and at J to 0 bases, leaving 6 bases not matched to a gene. There are 14 residues in the CDR3. The CDR3 DNA reads as TGTGCCACTCAGACAGGGAGCTCTGGAAACACCATATATTTT. Protein sequence: CATQTGSSGNTIYF. The full variable domain, completed using reference TRBV19 and TRBJ1-3, is DGGITQSPKYLFRKEGQNVTLSCEQNLNHDAMYWYRQDPGQGLRLIYYSQIVNDFQKGDIAEGYSVSREKKESFPLTVTSAQKNPTAFYLCATQTGSSGNTIYFGEGSWLTVV.

V usage is TRBV10-2 and J usage is TRBJ1-4; the D is unclear. Germline CDR1 reads WSHSY; CDR2 reads SAAADI. The V and J ends lost 6 bases and 7 bases respectively, with 15 bases between them. There are 14 residues in the CDR3. CDR3 DNA: TGCGCCAGCAGGGCGGGCCGCTCCTTTGAAAAACTGTTTTTT. This sequence encodes CASRAGRSFEKLFF.

The V gene is TRBV4-1, the J gene TRBJ1-1; D not certain. The germline V gene encodes CDR1 MGHRA and CDR2 YSYEKL. The CDR3 covers 14 residues. V shed 0 bases and J shed 7 bases, with 12 bases lying between them. CDR3 nucleotides: TGCGCCAGCAGCCAAGATGTTTCAAGGAGTGAAGCTTTCTTT. It yields the protein CASSQDVSRSEAFF.

The chain joins TRBV2 to TRBJ2-5, with 7 bases identical to TRBD1. CDR3 length: 13 residues. In germline, CDR1 is SNHLY, CDR2 FYNNEI. V shed 8 bases, J shed 5 bases, and the junction held 8 bases outside the gene matches. CDR3 DNA: TGTGCCAGCCCCCAGGGGGATTCGGAGACCCAGTACTTC. Amino acid sequence: CASPQGDSETQYF.

This clone was detected only a few times. This sequence joins TRBV29-1 and TRBJ1-2, with D uncertain. With 5 bases removed from V and 5 bases from J, the gap between germline ends came to 18 bases. Germline V gives CDR1 SQVTM, CDR2 ANQGSEA. This CDR3 region has 14 residues. CDR3 coding DNA: TGCAGCGTTCAAACCGGGTTTAGGAGGTATGGCTACACCTTC. Its protein product is CSVQTGFRRYGYTF.

The rearrangement joins TRBV28 to TRBJ2-5; D possibly corresponds to TRBD1 (5 bases). CDR3 length: 16 amino acids. The ends were cut back, 5 bases at V and 2 bases at J, with 18 bases in the middle. Germline V gene data show CDR1 as MDHEN and CDR2 as SYDVKM. CDR3 nucleotide sequence: TGTGCCAGCAGTGCCCGTGGCTATACAGGTCAAGAGACCCAGTACTTC. Amino acids: CASSARGYTGQETQYF.

For the CDR3, the DNA is TGTGCCAGCAGCTCGACTAGTGACTCTTACGAGCAGTACTTC. Translating gives CASSSTSDSYEQYF. V is TRBV5-8 and J is TRBJ2-7, with TRBD2 as a possible D gene (6 bases). V was pared by 3 bases and J by 4 bases, with 14 bases between. The CDR3 consists of 14 residues. CDR1 is SGHTS and CDR2 is YDEGEE in the germline V gene.

CDR3 sequence reads: CASSPPNSRETQYF. CDR3 DNA sequence: TGTGCCAGCAGCCCGCCGAACAGCCGGGAGACCCAGTACTTC. The chain links TRBV7-9 to TRBJ2-5; no clear D gene. Germline assignment: CDR1 SEHNR and CDR2 FQNEAQ (reference sequence). Trimming stripped 5 bases from V and 5 bases from J, with 15 bases between. The CDR3 has 14 residues.

This clone was seen a single time. The genes are TRBV19 and TRBJ2-6; tentatively, D is TRBD1 (5 bases). The ends were cut back, 3 bases at V and 1 base at J, with 22 bases in the middle. The CDR3 extends over 20 amino acids. Germline CDR1 is LNHDA and CDR2 is SQIVND (reference sequence). The CDR3 coding sequence is TGTGCCAGTAGTATGTACTGGGGCGGAACAAAAGAGTCTGGGGCCAACGTCCTGACTTTC. Its translation is CASSMYWGGTKESGANVLTF.

The chain combines TRBV28 with TRBJ1-6, with D maybe TRBD1 (5 bases). Germline V gene sequence: CDR1 MDHEN, CDR2 SYDVKM. This CDR3 has 15 residues. Between the trimmed V and J ends, which lost 2 bases and 4 bases, there was a span of 9 bases. DNA for the CDR3: TGTGCCAGCAGTTTAATGGGGCGATATAATTCACCCCTCCACTTT. Amino acid sequence: CASSLMGRYNSPLHF.

This chain uses TRBV7-9 with TRBJ2-3, with a possible D match to TRBD2 (7 bases). V was cut by 11 bases and J by 1 base, with 13 bases left in between. CDR1 and CDR2 (germline): SEHNR, FQNEAQ (reference sequence). The CDR3 length is 13 residues. The CDR3 here is CAGGAGGTDTQYF. CDR3 DNA sequence: TGTGCCGGGGGGGCCGGCGGCACAGATACGCAGTATTTT.

This clone was recorded once. The V call is TRBV19, the J call TRBJ2-3, with 9 bases matching TRBD1. V trimming: 5 bases; J trimming: 3 bases; junction bases outside the gene matches: 3. Germline CDR1 and CDR2: LNHDA and SQIVND (reference sequence). This CDR3 spans 14 amino acids. CDR3 protein: CASSPGQGTDTQYF. The CDR3 DNA reads as TGTGCCAGTAGTCCCGGACAGGGGACAGATACGCAGTATTTT.

The CDR3 region has the DNA TGTGCCAGCAGTTACTCGATGGGCCTCATAGGAAACACCATATATTTT. Amino acids: CASSYSMGLIGNTIYF. This chain uses TRBV6-5 with TRBJ1-3; unclear D gene. This CDR3 has 16 amino acids. The germline gives CDR1 MNHEY, CDR2 SVGAGI. Deletions cut 0 bases from V and 4 bases from J, with 13 bases between.